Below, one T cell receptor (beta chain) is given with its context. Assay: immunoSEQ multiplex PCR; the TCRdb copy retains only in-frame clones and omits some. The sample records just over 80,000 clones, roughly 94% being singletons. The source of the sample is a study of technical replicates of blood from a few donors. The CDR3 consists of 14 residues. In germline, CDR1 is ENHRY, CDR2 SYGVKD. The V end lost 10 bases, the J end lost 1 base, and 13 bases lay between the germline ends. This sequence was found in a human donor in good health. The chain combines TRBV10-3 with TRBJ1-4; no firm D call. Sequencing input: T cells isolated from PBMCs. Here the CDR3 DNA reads TGTGCCAGCAGCTCCACGGGAACTAATGAAAAACTGTTTTTT. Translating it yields CASSSTGTNEKLFF.